The 17 T cell receptor beta chains reported below all come from one sample, sequenced in a study of cytomegalovirus exposure and HLA in healthy donors. The PCR made use of 60 Vbeta and 13 Jbeta primers. Here immunoSEQ multiplex PCR was the method, and the copy in TCRdb shows in-frame clones only, minus some. The sample contains roughly 100,000 clones, about 75% of which appear only once. Input material: PBMCs. These receptors were obtained from a man in his forties in good health and CMV-seronegative.

This clone showed up just a few times. The V and J genes are TRBV6-5 and TRBJ2-1, with 9 positions matching TRBD2. Germline V gives CDR1 MNHEY, CDR2 SVGAGI. J was trimmed by 10 bases and V by 5 bases; bases with no gene match: 12. CDR3 length: 15 amino acids. CDR3 bases: TGTGCCAGCAGTGGGAGCGGGGGGTCAGGTGCCGAGCAGTTCTTC. This sequence encodes CASSGSGGSGAEQFF.

This clone has only a few counts. This rearrangement joins TRBV5-1 to TRBJ2-3, with 9 bases fitting TRBD1. Germline CDR1 reads SGHRS; CDR2 reads YFSETQ. This CDR3 contains 17 residues. V was clipped by 2 bases and J by 4 bases; unmatched bases: 11. This chain's CDR3 is CASSFPLQGAIADTQYF. For the CDR3, the DNA is TGCGCCAGCAGCTTCCCTTTACAGGGGGCAATAGCAGATACGCAGTATTTT.

The chain uses TRBV19 and TRBJ1-1; D uncertain. V dropped 7 bases and J dropped 1 base, with 10 bases sitting between them. The CDR3 has 13 residues. Germline V gives CDR1 LNHDA, CDR2 SQIVND (reference sequence). The DNA of the CDR3 is TGTGCCAGTACGCTCCTCGGGAACACTGAAGCTTTCTTT. This sequence encodes CASTLLGNTEAFF.

The rearrangement joins TRBV15 to TRBJ2-3; the match to TRBD1 covers 7 bases. The ends lost 5 bases at V and 2 bases at J; junction bases unmatched: 7. Germline values: CDR1 LNHNV, CDR2 YYDKDF (reference sequence). The length of the CDR3 is 15 residues. This CDR3 is CATSRRQGTTDTQYF. The CDR3 DNA sequence: TGTGCCACCAGCCGCCGACAGGGAACCACAGATACGCAGTATTTT.

The chain links TRBV5-1 to TRBJ1-3, with D perhaps TRBD1 (6 bases). Germline V lookup: CDR1 SGHRS, CDR2 YFSETQ. The CDR3 extends over 17 amino acids. Trimming removed 4 bases at V and 6 bases at J, with 23 bases between. The CDR3 sequence is CASSMDGTSRPSNTIYF. CDR3 DNA sequence: TGCGCCAGCAGCATGGATGGGACATCCCGACCCTCAAACACCATATATTTT.

The J gene is TRBJ2-5, the V gene TRBV5-1, with D possibly TRBD1 on 5 matching bases. This CDR3 has 15 amino acids. With 3 bases removed from V and 2 bases from J, the gap between germline ends came to 14 bases. CDR1 and CDR2 (germline): SGHRS, YFSETQ. This CDR3 reads CASSSQGLEQETQYF. The CDR3 nucleotides read TGCGCCAGCAGCTCGCAGGGTTTGGAACAAGAGACCCAGTACTTC.

The chain joins TRBV27 to TRBJ2-7; TRBD1 is a possible D gene (6 bases). This CDR3 has 15 residues. CDR1 and CDR2 from the germline V gene are MNHEY and SMNVEV (reference sequence). Trimming stripped 3 bases from V and 0 bases from J, with 12 bases between. In DNA form, the CDR3 reads TGTGCCAGCAGTTTGAAGACAGGAAGCTCCTACGAGCAGTACTTC. Protein product: CASSLKTGSSYEQYF.

In its sample, this clone was seen a few times. The CDR3 loop is CASSLGGVNYGYTF. The CDR3 nucleotides are TGCGCCAGCAGCTTGGGGGGGGTTAACTATGGCTACACCTTC. The chain is built from TRBV5-1 and TRBJ1-2, with D perhaps matching TRBD1 (5 bases). The germline CDR1 and CDR2 sequences are SGHRS and YFSETQ. CDR3 length: 14 residues. The ends were cut back, 0 bases at V and 1 base at J, with 7 bases in the middle.

Regarding this clone: This specimen includes other DNA sequences encoding the same CDR3. The rearrangement joins TRBV5-1 to TRBJ2-2, with TRBD1 matching 8 bases. V was clipped by 1 base and J by 1 base; unmatched bases: 3. Looked up from germline, CDR1 is SGHRS and CDR2 is YFSETQ. The CDR3 covers 16 residues. Written as DNA, the CDR3 is TGCGCCAGCAGCTTGACCGGACAGGGGAACACCGGGGAGCTGTTTTTT. Amino acid sequence: CASSLTGQGNTGELFF.

The chain employs TRBV25-1 and TRBJ2-5; TRBD1 aligns across 7 bases. CDR1 is MGHDK, CDR2 SYGVNS, per germline. Losses at the gene ends were 5 bases for V and 5 bases for J; bases not matched to a gene: 11. This CDR3 spans 15 amino acids. CDR3 protein: CASSNRQGEGETQYF. In DNA, the CDR3 is TGTGCCAGCAGTAATCGACAGGGAGAAGGGGAGACCCAGTACTTC.

This rearrangement joins TRBV5-1 to TRBJ2-5; D gene unclear. The CDR3 covers 14 residues. Trimming stripped 0 bases from V and 1 base from J, with 7 bases between. Germline lookup yields CDR1 SGHRS and CDR2 YFSETQ. CDR3 sequence reads: CASSLASIQETQYF. CDR3 nucleotide sequence: TGCGCCAGCAGCTTGGCGTCTATCCAAGAGACCCAGTACTTC.

The J gene is TRBJ1-1, the V gene TRBV5-1; D uncertain. The V and J ends lost 2 bases and 1 base respectively, with 6 bases between them. This CDR3 spans 13 amino acids. Per the germline V gene, CDR1 is SGHRS and CDR2 is YFSETQ. In DNA, the CDR3 is TGCGCCAGCAGCTTAACACCGAACACTGAAGCTTTCTTT. This sequence encodes CASSLTPNTEAFF. The whole variable domain, filled in from reference TRBV5-1 and TRBJ1-1, reads KAGVTQTPRYLIKTRGQQVTLSCSPISGHRSVSWYQQTPGQGLQFLFEYFSETQRNKGNFPGRFSGRQFSNSRSEMNVSTLELGDSALYLCASSLTPNTEAFFGQGTRLTVV.

The CDR3 DNA sequence: TGTGCCAGCAGAGGCAATCAGGGGGGCCCCTATGGCTACACCTTC. It specifies CASRGNQGGPYGYTF. The V and J genes are TRBV2 and TRBJ1-2; 7 nucleotides agree with TRBD1. This CDR3 contains 15 residues. J was trimmed by 4 bases and V by 6 bases; bases with no gene match: 11. The V gene's germline CDR1 is SNHLY and CDR2 FYNNEI.

The chain couples TRBV7-9 to TRBJ2-3, with D perhaps matching TRBD2 (7 bases). CDR1 is SEHNR, CDR2 FQNEAQ, per germline (reference sequence). The CDR3 contains 14 residues. V lost 3 bases to trimming and J lost 1 base, with 8 bases between them. The CDR3, as DNA: TGTGCCAGCAGCTTCGGGGGGCGCACAGATACGCAGTATTTT. It translates to CASSFGGRTDTQYF. Looking up the rest from reference TRBV7-9 and TRBJ2-3 gives the full variable domain: DTGVSQNPRHKITKRGQNVTFRCDPISEHNRLYWYRQTLGQGPEFLTYFQNEAQLEKSRLLSDRFSAERPKGSFSTLEIQRTEQGDSAMYLCASSFGGRTDTQYFGPGTRLTVL.

This clone was seen only once. J is TRBJ1-5 and V is TRBV19; the match to TRBD1 covers 12 bases. The junction had 7 bases not matched to a gene; V was cut back by 10 bases and J by 6 bases. Germline CDR1 is LNHDA and CDR2 is SQIVND (reference sequence). The CDR3 contains 14 residues. The CDR3 loop is CATTGTGGGQPQHF. For the CDR3, the DNA is TGTGCCACCACAGGGACAGGGGGCGGTCAGCCCCAGCATTTT.

The CDR3 bases are TGTGCCAGCAACGTGGAGGGGCAGGAGACCCAGTACTTC. It encodes CASNVEGQETQYF. The chain links TRBV9 to TRBJ2-5; tentative D call: TRBD2 (6 bases). V was cut by 6 bases and J by 5 bases, with 14 bases left in between. Germline CDR1 reads SGDLS; CDR2 reads YYNGEE. This CDR3 contains 13 residues.

The chain joins TRBV4-2 to TRBJ2-5; 9 bases agree with TRBD2. V lost 1 base and J lost 5; bases outside the gene matches: 5. The CDR3 has 15 residues. Germline CDR1 LGHNA, CDR2 YNFKEQ. CDR3: CASSQALAGRETQYF. The CDR3 region has the DNA TGTGCCAGCAGCCAAGCGCTAGCGGGGCGGGAGACCCAGTACTTC.